Presented here are 26 T cell receptor beta chains from one specimen sequenced in a study of blood T cells in healthy people across ages. For the second PCR, which ran for roughly 7 to 11 cycles, a sample-barcoded 5' primer and a J-beta primer mix were used. TCRdb reprocessed the 5' RACE reads with MiXCR, giving one entry per CDR3 protein. The table includes 540,000 or so distinct CDR3 sequences, roughly 29% detected once. Sequenced: blood. These receptors all come from a woman between 65 and 79 years old in good health.

This clonotype was picked up many times. The chain has TRBV4-1 and TRBJ1-2; D call uncertain. The CDR3 is made up of 16 amino acids. The ends were cut back, 1 base at V and 3 bases at J, with 15 bases in the middle. From germline, CDR1 is MGHRA and CDR2 YSYEKL. In DNA form, the CDR3 reads TGCGCCAGCAGCCAAGGGTTTCAGAGGAGAGACTATGGCTACACCTTC. The encoded protein is CASSQGFQRRDYGYTF.

The chain links TRBV27 to TRBJ1-4; TRBD1 agrees at 7 bases. V dropped 5 bases and J dropped 6; count of bases not matched to a gene: 9. Looked up from germline, CDR1 is MNHEY and CDR2 is SMNVEV (reference sequence). The CDR3 loop spans 15 amino acids. The CDR3 loop is CASSPSGQTYEKLFF. The CDR3 region has the DNA TGTGCCAGCAGTCCATCGGGACAGACATATGAAAAACTGTTTTTT. Together with reference TRBV27 and TRBJ1-4, the CDR3 gives the full variable domain: EAQVTQNPRYLITVTGKKLTVTCSQNMNHEYMSWYRQDPGLGLRQIYYSMNVEVTDKGDVPEGYKVSRKEKRNFPLILESPSPNQTSLYFCASSPSGQTYEKLFFGSGTQLSVL.

This clonotype was counted between two and nine times. This chain joins TRBV27 and TRBJ2-2; D assignment may be TRBD1 or TRBD2 (5 bases each). The V gene lost 3 bases and the J gene lost 6 bases, with 14 bases spanning the gap. The CDR3 is made up of 15 amino acids. The germline V gene has CDR1 MNHEY and CDR2 SMNVEV (reference sequence). The chain's CDR3 is CASSLVLGTPGELFF. The CDR3 DNA reads TGTGCCAGCAGTTTGGTCCTCGGGACCCCCGGGGAGCTGTTTTTT.

The CDR3 DNA reads TGTGCCATCAGTGAACAGGGGGACAATGAGCAGTTCTTC. Translation: CAISEQGDNEQFF. This chain links TRBV10-3 with TRBJ2-1; 8 bases align to TRBD1. The germline V gene has CDR1 ENHRY and CDR2 SYGVKD. The CDR3 runs 13 residues. V dropped 3 bases and J dropped 5; count of bases not matched to a gene: 0.

This chain joins TRBV7-2 and TRBJ2-1, with D perhaps matching TRBD2 (5 bases). Gene TRBJ2-7 matches the end of the DNA better, so the J call may be wrong. This CDR3 has 16 amino acids. From germline, CDR1 is SGHTA and CDR2 FQGNSA. The CDR3 DNA is TGTGCCAGCAGCTTAGCGGTTGGTCGGGGTTCCTACGAGCAGTACTTC. Its protein product is CASSLAVGRGSYEQYF.

This clonotype was seen a handful of times. This chain connects TRBV6-5 to TRBJ2-3, with unresolved D. The CDR3 is 13 residues long. Trimming took 5 bases from V and 5 from J, leaving 11 bases between them. Germline assignment: CDR1 MNHEY and CDR2 SVGAGI. The CDR3 protein is CASSKLVRDTQYF. As DNA, the CDR3 is TGTGCCAGCAGTAAACTTGTTCGAGATACGCAGTATTTT.

The chain has TRBV20-1 and TRBJ2-5; 10 nucleotides align to TRBD1. Germline V CDR1 and CDR2: DFQATT, SNEGSKA (reference sequence). With 0 bases clipped from V and 5 bases from J, the junction kept 9 bases outside the gene matches. This CDR3 has 16 amino acids. The CDR3 sequence: CSARDWGQGYGETQYF. DNA for the CDR3: TGCAGTGCTAGAGATTGGGGACAGGGGTATGGGGAGACCCAGTACTTC.

In DNA form, the CDR3 reads TGTGCCAGCAGCGTTAGGACAGGGGAATCCGATGGCTACACCTTC. Translated, it gives CASSVRTGESDGYTF. The V gene is TRBV7-2, the J gene TRBJ1-2; 9 nucleotides agree with TRBD1. Germline loops: CDR1 SGHTA, CDR2 FQGNSA. The CDR3 totals 15 residues. V was pared by 5 bases and J by 6 bases, with 10 bases of the junction left unmatched. The variable domain in full, with the rest retrieved from reference TRBV7-2 and TRBJ1-2, is GAGVSQSPSNKVTEKGKDVELRCDPISGHTALYWYRQSLGQGLEFLIYFQGNSAPDKSGLPSDRFSAERTGGSVSTLTIQRTQQEDSAVYLCASSVRTGESDGYTFGSGTRLTVV.

On this clonotype itself: A read error is possible here, since a much larger clone lies one base away. The chain couples TRBV5-1 to TRBJ2-1; the D gene is possibly TRBD2 (8 bases). The CDR3 is made up of 13 amino acids. Germline lookup yields CDR1 SGHRS and CDR2 YFSETQ. V was shortened by 5 bases and J by 9 bases, with 15 bases between the two germline ends. CDR3 region: CASSPGGDSEQFF. Here the CDR3 DNA reads TGCGCCAGCAGTCCCGGGGGGGACAGTGAGCAGTTCTTC. The whole variable domain, remainder taken from reference TRBV5-1 and TRBJ2-1, is KAGVTQTPRYLIKTRGQQVTLSCSPISGHRSVSWYQQTPGQGLQFLFEYFSETQRNKGNFPGRFSGRQFSNSRSEMNVSTLELGDSALYLCASSPGGDSEQFFGPGTRLTVL.

About this clonotype itself: One end of the junction varies from germline; a read error may be responsible. The chain joins TRBV18 to TRBJ2-4, with 10 nucleotides matching TRBD2. This CDR3 is 17 amino acids long. CDR1 is KGHSH, CDR2 LQKENI, per germline. CDR3: CASSPPEERGGGNIQYF. The DNA of the CDR3 is TGTGCCAGCTCGCCACCGGAGGAGCGGGGGGGCGGGAACATTCAGTACTTC.

The chain couples TRBV27 to TRBJ2-5, with TRBD1 matching over 7 bases. The CDR3 is made up of 15 amino acids. From germline, CDR1 is MNHEY and CDR2 SMNVEV (reference sequence). V was pared by 6 bases and J by 5 bases, with 12 bases of the junction left unmatched. The CDR3 coding sequence is TGTGCCAGCAGAATACGAACAGGGGTGGAGGAGACCCAGTACTTC. Residues: CASRIRTGVEETQYF.

The chain uses TRBV4-3 and TRBJ2-6; no reliable D call. The germline CDR1 and CDR2 sequences are LGHNA and YSLEER. The CDR3 sequence is 17 residues long. Trimming stripped 1 base from V and 1 base from J, with 11 bases between. CDR3 protein: CASSQGHSPSGANVLTF. The CDR3 DNA follows: TGCGCCAGCAGCCAAGGTCACAGTCCGTCTGGGGCCAACGTCCTGACTTTC.

The sample holds a few counts of this clonotype. The chain links TRBV19 to TRBJ1-2, with D possibly matching TRBD1 (6 bases). V gave up 6 bases and J gave up 2 bases, with 10 bases separating them. Per the germline V gene, CDR1 is LNHDA and CDR2 is SQIVND (reference sequence). The CDR3 loop spans 13 amino acids. The CDR3 DNA sequence: TGTGCCAGTAGCGGGGGCTTGAACTATGGCTACACCTTC. Translation gives CASSGGLNYGYTF.

In DNA form, the CDR3 reads TGCAGTGCTAGCAACCGGGACCTGGGCATATCTGGAAACACCATATATTTT. Its protein product is CSASNRDLGISGNTIYF. The chain has TRBV20-1 and TRBJ1-3; tentatively, D is TRBD1 (5 bases). This CDR3 is 17 amino acids long. The germline V gene encodes CDR1 DFQATT and CDR2 SNEGSKA (reference sequence). V was shortened by 3 bases and J by 1 base, with 19 bases between the two germline ends.

This clonotype has only a few counts. A junction boundary mismatches the germline segment, possibly from a read error. DNA for the CDR3: TGTGCCAGCAGCTTAGCAAGCTCCTATAATTCACCCCTCCGCTTT. Translation gives CASSLASSYNSPLRF. The V and J genes are TRBV7-3 and TRBJ1-6; D gene unclear. This CDR3 has 15 amino acids. Germline V gene lookup returns CDR1 SGHTA and CDR2 FQGTGA.

The rearrangement uses TRBV29-1 and TRBJ1-2, with 7 bases fitting TRBD1. The V segment lost 3 bases and the J segment 2 bases; nucleotides outside the gene matches: 12. Per the germline V gene, CDR1 is SQVTM and CDR2 is ANQGSEA. This CDR3 is 16 amino acids long. CDR3 protein: CSVEGVAGGSNYGYTF. Here the CDR3 DNA reads TGCAGCGTTGAGGGTGTCGCAGGGGGGTCCAACTATGGCTACACCTTC.

The V gene is TRBV7-2, the J gene TRBJ1-2; maybe TRBD1 (5 bases). Between the trimmed V and J ends, which lost 5 bases and 3 bases, there was a span of 16 bases. This CDR3 is built from 15 residues. Germline CDR1 reads SGHTA; CDR2 reads FQGNSA. CDR3 bases: TGTGCCAGCAGCCCGAGGACATTTGGTGACTATGGCTACACCTTC. Translation gives CASSPRTFGDYGYTF.

This clonotype was counted only a few times. The rearrangement uses TRBV5-1 and TRBJ2-3, with D uncertain. Looked up from germline, CDR1 is SGHRS and CDR2 is YFSETQ. Trimming pared 2 bases from V and 4 bases from J, leaving 8 bases between. The length of the CDR3 is 13 residues. The CDR3 sequence is CASSFTPADTQYF. CDR3 nucleotide sequence: TGCGCCAGCAGCTTCACTCCGGCAGATACGCAGTATTTT.

This clonotype has only a few counts. J is TRBJ1-4 and V is TRBV16; no clear D. V gave up 0 bases and J gave up 4 bases, with 6 bases separating them. Per germline, CDR1 KGHSY and CDR2 FQNENV. The length of the CDR3 is 14 residues. The CDR3: CASSQSTYNEKLFF. Written as DNA, the CDR3 is TGTGCCAGCAGCCAATCGACCTATAATGAAAAACTGTTTTTT.

In this sample, this clonotype turned up a few times. The chain couples TRBV20-1 to TRBJ1-5; TRBD1 agrees at 9 bases. The V gene end was trimmed by 3 bases and the J gene end by 1 base; junction bases not matched to a gene: 4. CDR3 size: 15 residues. Germline V CDR1 and CDR2: DFQATT, SNEGSKA (reference sequence). For the CDR3, the DNA is TGCAGTGCTAGGGGGGGACAGGGAAGCAATCAGCCCCAGCATTTT. It yields the protein CSARGGQGSNQPQHF.

For this clonotype: Germline and junction disagree at one end, which may indicate a read error. V gene TRBV2 combines with J gene TRBJ2-5, with D possibly being TRBD2 (5 bases). In germline, CDR1 is SNHLY, CDR2 FYNNEI. CDR3 size: 13 residues. Here the CDR3 reads CASKAQPWETRYF. The CDR3 DNA follows: TGTGCCAGCAAGGCCCAACCCTGGGAGACCCGGTACTTC.

This clonotype was picked up many times. The gene calls are TRBV4-1 and TRBJ2-4, with no clear D. V gave up 3 bases and J gave up 0 bases, with 18 bases separating them. CDR1 is MGHRA, CDR2 YSYEKL, per germline. The CDR3 is made up of 18 amino acids. CDR3 bases: TGCGCCAGCAGCCATCAGACTTCGATGGGAACAGCCAAAAACATTCAGTACTTC. Translation: CASSHQTSMGTAKNIQYF.

The V gene is TRBV7-2, the J gene TRBJ1-5; no reliable D call. The V end lost 0 bases, the J end lost 7 bases, and 7 bases lay between the germline ends. CDR1 and CDR2 (germline): SGHTA, FQGNSA. The CDR3 totals 13 residues. The CDR3 spells CASSLAQTQPQHF. The CDR3 coding sequence is TGTGCCAGCAGCTTAGCCCAGACCCAGCCCCAGCATTTT.

This clonotype occurred a few times. This chain uses TRBV4-3 with TRBJ2-6; D is unresolved. The germline CDR1 and CDR2 sequences are LGHNA and YSLEER. There are 15 residues in the CDR3. Trimming removed 1 base at V and 8 bases at J, with 12 bases between. This CDR3 is CASSQVGSHSNVLTF. The DNA for the CDR3 is TGCGCCAGCAGCCAAGTTGGGTCACACTCCAACGTCCTGACTTTC.

This clonotype was seen repeatedly, ten times or more. Given a much more abundant clone one base away, this may be a read error. The J gene is TRBJ2-5, the V gene TRBV20-1; no clear D. This CDR3 spans 11 amino acids. Trimming took 0 bases from V and 4 from J, leaving 3 bases between them. In germline, CDR1 is DFQATT, CDR2 SNEGSKA (reference sequence). The CDR3 coding sequence is TGCAGTGCTAGAGATCGAGAGACCCAGTACTTC. This sequence encodes CSARDRETQYF.

The DNA for the CDR3 is TGTGCCAGCAGCCGAGCGTGGGGAATTAATGAAAAACTGTTTTTT. Amino acid sequence: CASSRAWGINEKLFF. The rearrangement joins TRBV7-2 to TRBJ1-4, with D hard to call. The CDR3 is 15 amino acids. Germline values: CDR1 SGHTA, CDR2 FQGNSA. Trimming took off 5 bases at V and 4 bases at J, with 14 bases between the two ends.